This T cell receptor (beta chain) stems from a study of Ad26.COV2.S vaccination and SARS-CoV-2 variants (dated by TCRdb to about 2021). General notes on the study: Donors in the vaccine arm were drawn from COV1001, a phase I-IIa trial of Ad26.COV2.S in healthy adults that was multicentre, randomized, double-blind and placebo-controlled. Blinding of investigators to trial group allocation was maintained during experiments and outcome assessment. Trial participants were randomized into five groups of five: low-dose or high-dose Ad26.COV2.S given once or twice, or placebo on both occasions. The specificity and breadth of SARS-CoV-2-reactive T cell receptors after Ad26.COV2.S vaccination were assessed by TCRbeta repertoire sequencing. The TCR-sequenced set comprised approximately 32 samples: some 20 Ad26.COV2.S vaccine recipients, 5 placebo recipients and 8 SARS-CoV-2 convalescent individuals. Ad26.COV2.S was administered intramuscularly at 5 x 10^10 or 1 x 10^11 viral particles, either as a single shot or as two shots given 56 days apart.

The CDR3 spans 17 residues, from the cysteine through the phenylalanine. Of the read, only the CDR3 DNA is kept; its 51 bases are in frame from base 1. At the junction V is shortened by 0 bases and J by 2 bases, with 17 bases in between. CDR1 and CDR2, looked up from the germline V gene, are SGHRS and YFSETQ. Findings and caveats that apply to the study as a whole: Substantial breadth of spike-specific CD8+ and CD4+ T cell responses was reported after vaccination. Spike-specific TCR breadth was higher in Ad26.COV2.S recipients than in placebo recipients (P = 0.0014). According to the authors, total T cell responses may have been underestimated by the TCR breadth and depth analyses. Non-spike TCR breadth was comparable between vaccine and placebo recipients, consistent with the vaccine containing only spike. Comparing responses between vaccine doses or regimens was not something the study was powered to do.

The treatment or condition label on this specimen signifies: 19 received Ad26.COV2.S at low or high dose, single or two shots; about 5 received placebo; per-sample allocation not given. For vaccine and placebo recipients, the sequenced repertoires came from samples collected on day 63 after the first injection. Cohort 1b enrolled about two dozen adults aged 18-55 years at a single site in Boston, USA, between 29 July and 7 August 2020. As a vaccine, Ad26.COV2.S was a replication-incompetent adenovirus type 26 vector that expressed a prefusion-stabilized SARS-CoV-2 spike protein derived from the original Wuhan strain. Comments on this clone: Its recognized antigen is unknown. The input lacks base qualities; no much larger clone sits a single base away.

The immunoSEQ Assay was used to sequence TCRbeta CDR3 regions. After extraction, genomic DNA underwent amplification by bias-controlled multiplex PCR, followed by high-throughput sequencing. The authors processed their data as follows. To quantify the absolute abundance of each unique TCRbeta CDR3 region, sequences were collapsed and filtered. T cell fraction was estimated by normalizing TCRbeta template counts to usable DNA, which was measured by amplifying reference genes present in all nucleated cells. Repertoire TCRs were annotated as SARS-CoV-2-specific by exact matching of V gene, CDR3 amino acid sequence and J gene to a known reactive TCR set. The reference SARS-CoV-2 TCR set came from MIRA and was filtered for enrichment in COVID-19-positive ImmuneCODE repertoires, removing public or cross-reactive TCRs. Using the MIRA antigens, annotated TCRs were further analysed by specific ORF or by position within an ORF. Depth was the summed frequency of annotated unique rearrangements, while breadth was defined as annotated unique rearrangements over total unique productive rearrangements. TCR breadth was compared between groups using two-sided Wilcoxon rank-sum tests. The source is immuneACCESS, and TCRdb retained only in-frame sequences with V and J called. Part of the clones is not carried over; for the studies checked, unresolved V genes explain less than half of this, and the remainder is unexplained. The V and J calls and the clone size are those of that table, but D and trimming were determined from the DNA. The sample table records roughly 410,000 clones; approximately 83% of these occur just once. The ten largest clones add up to about 8% of the sample.

The TCR was taken from a person between 18 and 65 years old who received the Ad26.COV2.S COVID-19 vaccine or a placebo. This chain joins TRBV5-1 to TRBJ1-2; TRBD1 is a possible D gene, resting on 6 matching bases. This specimen consisted of peripheral blood, obtained in a trial of Ad26.COV2.S vaccine versus placebo. The CDR3 protein: CASSLVGGASTNYGYTF. The base sequence is TGCGCCAGCAGCTTGGTGGGGGGGGCGAGTACGAACTATGGCTACACCTTC.